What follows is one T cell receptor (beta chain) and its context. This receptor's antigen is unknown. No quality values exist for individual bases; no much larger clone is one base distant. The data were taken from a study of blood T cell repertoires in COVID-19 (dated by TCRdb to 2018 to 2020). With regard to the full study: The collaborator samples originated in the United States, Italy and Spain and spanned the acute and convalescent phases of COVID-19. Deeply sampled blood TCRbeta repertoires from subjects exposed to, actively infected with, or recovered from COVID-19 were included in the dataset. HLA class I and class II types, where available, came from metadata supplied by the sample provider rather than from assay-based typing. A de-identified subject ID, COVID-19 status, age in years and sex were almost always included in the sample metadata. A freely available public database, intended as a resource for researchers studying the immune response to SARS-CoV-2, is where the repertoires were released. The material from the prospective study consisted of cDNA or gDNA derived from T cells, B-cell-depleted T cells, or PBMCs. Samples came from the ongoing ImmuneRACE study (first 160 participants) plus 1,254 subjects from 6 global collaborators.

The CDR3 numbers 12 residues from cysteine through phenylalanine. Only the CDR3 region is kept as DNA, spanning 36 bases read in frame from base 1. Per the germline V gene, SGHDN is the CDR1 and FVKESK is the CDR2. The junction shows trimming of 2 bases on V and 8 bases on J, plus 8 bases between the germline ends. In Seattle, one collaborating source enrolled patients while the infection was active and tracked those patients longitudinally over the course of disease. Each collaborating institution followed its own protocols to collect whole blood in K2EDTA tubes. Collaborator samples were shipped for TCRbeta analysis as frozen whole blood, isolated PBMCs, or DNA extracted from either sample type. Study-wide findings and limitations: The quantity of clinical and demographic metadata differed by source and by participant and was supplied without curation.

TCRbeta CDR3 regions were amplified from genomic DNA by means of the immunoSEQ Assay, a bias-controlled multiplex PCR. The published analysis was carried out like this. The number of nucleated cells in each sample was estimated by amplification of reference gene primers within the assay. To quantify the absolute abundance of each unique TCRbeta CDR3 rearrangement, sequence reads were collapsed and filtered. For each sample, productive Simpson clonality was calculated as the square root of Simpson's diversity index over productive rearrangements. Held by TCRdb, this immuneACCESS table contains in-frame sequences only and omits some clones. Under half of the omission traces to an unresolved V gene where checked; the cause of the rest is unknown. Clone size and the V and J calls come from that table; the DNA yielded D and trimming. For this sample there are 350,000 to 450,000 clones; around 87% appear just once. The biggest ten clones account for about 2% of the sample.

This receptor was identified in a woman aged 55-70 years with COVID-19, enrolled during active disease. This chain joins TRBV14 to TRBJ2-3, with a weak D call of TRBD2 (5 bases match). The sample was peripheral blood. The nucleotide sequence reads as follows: TGTGCCAGCAGCCAATCCCGGGGTACGCAGTATTTT. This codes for CASSQSRGTQYF.